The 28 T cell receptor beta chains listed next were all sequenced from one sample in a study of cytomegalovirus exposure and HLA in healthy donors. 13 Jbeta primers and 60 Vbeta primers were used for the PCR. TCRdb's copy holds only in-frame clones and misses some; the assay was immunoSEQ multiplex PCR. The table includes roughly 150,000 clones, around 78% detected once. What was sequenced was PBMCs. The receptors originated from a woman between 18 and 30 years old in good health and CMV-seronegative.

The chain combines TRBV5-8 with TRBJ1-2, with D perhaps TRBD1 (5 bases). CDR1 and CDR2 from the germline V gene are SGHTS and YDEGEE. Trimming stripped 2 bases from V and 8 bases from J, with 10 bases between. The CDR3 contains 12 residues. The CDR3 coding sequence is TGTGCCAGCAGCTTCAGGGTCGCCGGCTACACCTTC. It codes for CASSFRVAGYTF. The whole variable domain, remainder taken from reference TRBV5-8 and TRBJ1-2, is EAGVTQSPTHLIKTRGQQATLRCSPISGHTSVYWYQQALGLGLQFLLWYDEGEERNRGNFPPRFSGRQFPNYSSELNVNALELEDSALYLCASSFRVAGYTFGSGTRLTVV.

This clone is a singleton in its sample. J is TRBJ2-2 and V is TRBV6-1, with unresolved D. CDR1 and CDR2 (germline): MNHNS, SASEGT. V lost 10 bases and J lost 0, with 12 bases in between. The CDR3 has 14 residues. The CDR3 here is CANSIYANTGELFF. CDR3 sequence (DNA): TGTGCCAACTCTATATACGCGAACACCGGGGAGCTGTTTTTT.

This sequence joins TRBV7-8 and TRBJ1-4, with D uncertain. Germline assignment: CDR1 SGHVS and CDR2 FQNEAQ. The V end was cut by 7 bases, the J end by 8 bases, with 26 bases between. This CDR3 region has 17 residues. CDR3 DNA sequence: TGTGCCAGCAAGGAGGAAGGGCCCCAGGCTCTTCACGAAAAACTGTTTTTT. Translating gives CASKEEGPQALHEKLFF.

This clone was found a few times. CDR3 in DNA: TGTGCCAGCAGCCAGGCACTAGCGGGAGAGAAGAATCAGTACTTC. It yields the protein CASSQALAGEKNQYF. The gene calls are TRBV4-2 and TRBJ2-5, with 11 nucleotides matching TRBD2. CDR1 LGHNA and CDR2 YNFKEQ come from the germline V gene. Trimming cost V 3 bases and J 11 bases; bases outside gene matches: 11. The CDR3 consists of 15 residues.

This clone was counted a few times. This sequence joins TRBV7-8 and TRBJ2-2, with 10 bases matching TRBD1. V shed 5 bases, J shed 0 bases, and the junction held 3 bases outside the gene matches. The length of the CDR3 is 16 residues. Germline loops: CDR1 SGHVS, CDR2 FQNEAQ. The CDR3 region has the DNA TGTGCCAGCAGCCGTGGACAGGGGGCGAACACCGGGGAGCTGTTTTTT. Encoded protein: CASSRGQGANTGELFF.

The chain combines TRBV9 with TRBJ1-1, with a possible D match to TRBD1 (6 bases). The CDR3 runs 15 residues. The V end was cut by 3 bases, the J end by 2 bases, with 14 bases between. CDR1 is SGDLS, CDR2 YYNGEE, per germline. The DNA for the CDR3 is TGTGCCAGCAGCGGGGGCGGGGGGCTCAACACTGAAGCTTTCTTT. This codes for CASSGGGGLNTEAFF.

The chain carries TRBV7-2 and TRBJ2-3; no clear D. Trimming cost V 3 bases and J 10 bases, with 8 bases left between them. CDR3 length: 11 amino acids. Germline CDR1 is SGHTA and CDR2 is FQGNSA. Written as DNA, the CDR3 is TGTGCCAGCAGCTTCGACCTAGCGCAGTATTTT. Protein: CASSFDLAQYF.

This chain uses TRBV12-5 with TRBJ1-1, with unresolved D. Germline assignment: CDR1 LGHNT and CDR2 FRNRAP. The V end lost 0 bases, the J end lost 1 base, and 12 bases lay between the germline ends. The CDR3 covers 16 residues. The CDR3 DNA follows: TGTGCTAGTGGTTTGGTCCCCCCCGCGAGGAACACTGAAGCTTTCTTT. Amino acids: CASGLVPPARNTEAFF.

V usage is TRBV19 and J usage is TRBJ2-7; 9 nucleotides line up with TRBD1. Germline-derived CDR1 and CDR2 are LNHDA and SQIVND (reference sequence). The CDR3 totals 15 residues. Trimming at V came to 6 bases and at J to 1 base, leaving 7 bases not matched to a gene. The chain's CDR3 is CASSLGQGLSYEQYF. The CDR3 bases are TGTGCCAGTAGCCTTGGACAGGGGCTGTCCTACGAGCAGTACTTC. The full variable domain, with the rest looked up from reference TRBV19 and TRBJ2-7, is DGGITQSPKYLFRKEGQNVTLSCEQNLNHDAMYWYRQDPGQGLRLIYYSQIVNDFQKGDIAEGYSVSREKKESFPLTVTSAQKNPTAFYLCASSLGQGLSYEQYFGPGTRLTVT.

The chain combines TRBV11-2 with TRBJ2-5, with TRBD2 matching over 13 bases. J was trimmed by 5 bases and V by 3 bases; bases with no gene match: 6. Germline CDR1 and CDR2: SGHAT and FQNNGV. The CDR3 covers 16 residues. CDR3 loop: CASSLGLAGRRETQYF. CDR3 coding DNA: TGTGCCAGCAGCTTGGGACTAGCGGGGCGAAGGGAGACCCAGTACTTC.

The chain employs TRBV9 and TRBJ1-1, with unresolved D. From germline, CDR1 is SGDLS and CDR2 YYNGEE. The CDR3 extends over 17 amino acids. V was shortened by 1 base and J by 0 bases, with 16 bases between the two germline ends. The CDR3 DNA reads TGTGCCAGCAGCGTAATCTCCGGAGGCAGCATGAACACTGAAGCTTTCTTT. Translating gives CASSVISGGSMNTEAFF.

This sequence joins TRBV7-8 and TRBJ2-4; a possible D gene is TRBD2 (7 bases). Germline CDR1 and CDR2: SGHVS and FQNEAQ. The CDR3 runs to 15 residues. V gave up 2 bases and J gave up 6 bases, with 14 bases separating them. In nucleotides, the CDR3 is TGTGCCAGCAGCTTAAAGGAGGGGGAGGGAAACATTCAGTACTTC. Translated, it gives CASSLKEGEGNIQYF.

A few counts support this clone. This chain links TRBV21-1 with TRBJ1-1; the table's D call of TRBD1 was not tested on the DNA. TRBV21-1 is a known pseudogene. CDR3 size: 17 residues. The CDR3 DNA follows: TGTGCCAGCAGCAAGGTAAGGACAGGGGTCAGGGACACTGAAGCTTTCTTT. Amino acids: CASSKVRTGVRDTEAFF.

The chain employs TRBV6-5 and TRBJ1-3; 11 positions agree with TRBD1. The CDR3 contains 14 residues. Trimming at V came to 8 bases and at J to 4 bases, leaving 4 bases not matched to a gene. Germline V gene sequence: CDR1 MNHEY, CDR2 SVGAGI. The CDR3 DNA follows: TGTGCCAGCGGACAGGGGGCGAAAGGAAACACCATATATTTT. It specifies CASGQGAKGNTIYF.

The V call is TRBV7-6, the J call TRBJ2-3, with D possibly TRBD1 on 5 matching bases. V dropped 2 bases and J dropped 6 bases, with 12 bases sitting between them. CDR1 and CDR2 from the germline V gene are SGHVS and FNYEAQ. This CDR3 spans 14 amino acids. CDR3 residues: CASSLNQGKDTQYF. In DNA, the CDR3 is TGTGCCAGCAGCTTAAACCAGGGAAAGGATACGCAGTATTTT.

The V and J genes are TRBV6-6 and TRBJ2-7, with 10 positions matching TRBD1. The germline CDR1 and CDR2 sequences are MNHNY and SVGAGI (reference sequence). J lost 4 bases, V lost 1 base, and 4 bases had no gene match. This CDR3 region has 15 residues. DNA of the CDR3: TGTGCCAGCAGTTACTACGACAGGGGGCGGTACGAGCAGTACGTC. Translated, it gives CASSYYDRGRYEQYV.

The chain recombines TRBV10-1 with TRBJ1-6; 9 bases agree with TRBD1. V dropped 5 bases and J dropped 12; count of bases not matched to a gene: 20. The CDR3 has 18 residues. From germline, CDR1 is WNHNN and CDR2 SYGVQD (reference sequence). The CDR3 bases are TGCGCCAGCAGTTTCCGGGACAGGGTCCCCAATGGGGACGTACCCCTCCACTTT. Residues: CASSFRDRVPNGDVPLHF.

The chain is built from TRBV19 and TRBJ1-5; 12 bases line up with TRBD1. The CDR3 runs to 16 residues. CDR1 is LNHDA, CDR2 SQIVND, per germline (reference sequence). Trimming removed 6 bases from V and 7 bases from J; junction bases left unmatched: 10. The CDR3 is CASSLGQGAFGQPQHF. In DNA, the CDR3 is TGTGCCAGTAGCCTGGGACAGGGGGCATTCGGGCAGCCCCAGCATTTT.

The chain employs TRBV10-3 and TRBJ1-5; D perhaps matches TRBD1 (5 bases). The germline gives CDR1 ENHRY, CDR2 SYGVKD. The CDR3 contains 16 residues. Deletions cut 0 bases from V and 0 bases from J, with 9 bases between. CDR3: CAISESPGNSNQPQHF. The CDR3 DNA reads TGTGCCATCAGTGAGTCTCCAGGGAATAGCAATCAGCCCCAGCATTTT.

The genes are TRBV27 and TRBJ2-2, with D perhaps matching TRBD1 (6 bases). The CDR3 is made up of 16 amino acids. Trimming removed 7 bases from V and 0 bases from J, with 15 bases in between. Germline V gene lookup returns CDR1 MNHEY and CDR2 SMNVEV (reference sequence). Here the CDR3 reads CASTSRGTTNTGELFF. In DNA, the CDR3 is TGTGCCAGCACCAGTAGGGGGACCACGAACACCGGGGAGCTGTTTTTT.

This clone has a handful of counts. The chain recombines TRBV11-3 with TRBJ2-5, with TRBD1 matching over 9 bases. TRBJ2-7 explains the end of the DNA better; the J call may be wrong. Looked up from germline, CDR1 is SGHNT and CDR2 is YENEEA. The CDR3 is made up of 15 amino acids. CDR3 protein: CASSLFRQGVHEQYF. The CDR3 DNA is TGTGCCAGCAGCTTATTTAGACAGGGGGTCCACGAGCAGTACTTC.

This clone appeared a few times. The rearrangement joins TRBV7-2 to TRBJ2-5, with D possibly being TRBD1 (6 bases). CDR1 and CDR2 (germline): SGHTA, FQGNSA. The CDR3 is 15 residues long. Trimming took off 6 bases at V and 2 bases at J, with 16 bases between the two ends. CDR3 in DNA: TGTGCCAGCAGACCATCCGGACAGACTCAAGAGACCCAGTACTTC. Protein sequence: CASRPSGQTQETQYF.

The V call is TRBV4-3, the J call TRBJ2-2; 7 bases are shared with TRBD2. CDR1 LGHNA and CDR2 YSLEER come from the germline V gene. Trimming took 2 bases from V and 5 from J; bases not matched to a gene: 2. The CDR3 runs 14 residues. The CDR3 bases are TGCGCCAGCAGCCAACTACTAGCGACCGGGGAGCTGTTTTTT. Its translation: CASSQLLATGELFF.

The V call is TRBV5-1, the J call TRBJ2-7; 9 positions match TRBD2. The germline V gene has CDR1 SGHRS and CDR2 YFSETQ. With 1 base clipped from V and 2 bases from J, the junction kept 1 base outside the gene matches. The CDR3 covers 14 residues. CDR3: CASSLPSGAYEQYF. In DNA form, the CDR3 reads TGCGCCAGCAGCTTGCCTAGCGGGGCCTACGAGCAGTACTTC. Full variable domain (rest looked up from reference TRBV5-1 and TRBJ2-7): KAGVTQTPRYLIKTRGQQVTLSCSPISGHRSVSWYQQTPGQGLQFLFEYFSETQRNKGNFPGRFSGRQFSNSRSEMNVSTLELGDSALYLCASSLPSGAYEQYFGPGTRLTVT.

CDR3 amino acids: CASSYDRGGSPLHF. CDR3 coding DNA: TGTGCCAGCAGTTACGACAGGGGAGGGTCACCCCTCCACTTT. The genes are TRBV6-5 and TRBJ1-6, with TRBD1 matching 8 bases. From germline, CDR1 is MNHEY and CDR2 SVGAGI. J was trimmed by 10 bases and V by 2 bases; bases with no gene match: 4. This CDR3 spans 14 amino acids.

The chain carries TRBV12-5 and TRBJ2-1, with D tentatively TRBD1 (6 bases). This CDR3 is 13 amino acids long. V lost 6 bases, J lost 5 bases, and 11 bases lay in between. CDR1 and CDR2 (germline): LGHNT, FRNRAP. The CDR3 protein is CASGTGTHNEQFF. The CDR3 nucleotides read TGTGCTAGTGGAACAGGGACCCACAATGAGCAGTTCTTC.

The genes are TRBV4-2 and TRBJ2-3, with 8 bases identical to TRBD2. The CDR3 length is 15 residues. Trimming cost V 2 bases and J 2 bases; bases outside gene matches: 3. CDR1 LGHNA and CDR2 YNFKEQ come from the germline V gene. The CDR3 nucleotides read TGTGCCAGCAGCCAATTAGCGGGACCCACAGATACGCAGTATTTT. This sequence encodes CASSQLAGPTDTQYF.

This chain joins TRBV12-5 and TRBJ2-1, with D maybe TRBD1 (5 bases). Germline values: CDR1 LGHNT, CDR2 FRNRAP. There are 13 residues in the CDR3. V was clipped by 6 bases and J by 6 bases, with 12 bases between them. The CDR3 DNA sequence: TGTGCTAGTGGGCAGGGCCTGGGCAATGAGCAGTTCTTC. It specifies CASGQGLGNEQFF.